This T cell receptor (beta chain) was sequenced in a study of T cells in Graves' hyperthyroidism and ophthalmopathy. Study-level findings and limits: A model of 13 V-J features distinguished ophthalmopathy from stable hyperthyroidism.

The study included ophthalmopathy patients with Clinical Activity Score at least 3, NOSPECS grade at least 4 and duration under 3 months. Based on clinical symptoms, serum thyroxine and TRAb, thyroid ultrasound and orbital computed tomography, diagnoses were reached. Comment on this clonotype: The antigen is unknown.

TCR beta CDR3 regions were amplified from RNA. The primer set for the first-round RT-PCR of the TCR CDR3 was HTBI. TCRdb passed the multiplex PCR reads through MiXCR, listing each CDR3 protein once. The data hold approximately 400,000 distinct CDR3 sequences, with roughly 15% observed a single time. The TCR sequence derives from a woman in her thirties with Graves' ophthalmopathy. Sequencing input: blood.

In nucleotides, the CDR3 is TGTGCCAGCAGCGTAGTTGGGGGCTACAATGAGCAGTTCTTC. It yields the protein CASSVVGGYNEQFF. The gene calls are TRBV9 and TRBJ2-1, with D perhaps assigned TRBD1 or TRBD2 (5 bases each). V was trimmed by 0 bases and J by 3 bases, leaving 7 bases between them. The germline V gene has CDR1 SGDLS and CDR2 YYNGEE. The CDR3 contains 14 residues.